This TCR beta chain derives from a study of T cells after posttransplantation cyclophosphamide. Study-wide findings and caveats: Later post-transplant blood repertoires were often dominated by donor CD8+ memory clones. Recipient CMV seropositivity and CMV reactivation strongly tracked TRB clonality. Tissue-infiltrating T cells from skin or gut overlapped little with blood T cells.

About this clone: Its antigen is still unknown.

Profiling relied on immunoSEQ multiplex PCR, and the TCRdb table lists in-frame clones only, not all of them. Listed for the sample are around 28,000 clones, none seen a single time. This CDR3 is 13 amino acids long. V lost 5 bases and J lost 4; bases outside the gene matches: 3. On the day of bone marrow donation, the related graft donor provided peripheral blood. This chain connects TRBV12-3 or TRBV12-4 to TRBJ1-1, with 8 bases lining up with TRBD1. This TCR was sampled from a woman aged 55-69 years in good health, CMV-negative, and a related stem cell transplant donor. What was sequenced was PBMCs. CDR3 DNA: TGTGCCAGCAGTCCTGGACAGGGCACTGAAGCTTTCTTT. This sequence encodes CASSPGQGTEAFF.